Included here is one TCR beta chain sequence, with context. V lost 5 bases, J lost 1 base, and 11 bases lay in between. Germline V gives CDR1 LGHDT, CDR2 YNNKEL (reference sequence). The CDR3 runs 14 residues. Repertoires were generated with immunoSEQ multiplex PCR, while TCRdb's copy carries only in-frame clones and drops some. The sample has nearly 350,000 clones; about 89% are singletons. The sample originates from a study of blood T cell repertoires in COVID-19. Recruited during active infection, patients (from Seattle) were subsequently followed longitudinally. This sequence originates from a woman aged 50 to 65 with COVID-19, enrolled during active disease. J is TRBJ1-1 and V is TRBV3-1 (or the pseudogene TRBV3-2), with D perhaps TRBD1 (5 bases). Material: peripheral blood. CDR3 in amino acids: CASSAGHRNTEAFF. The CDR3 DNA is TGTGCCAGCAGCGCAGGACATAGGAACACTGAAGCTTTCTTT.